This T cell receptor beta chain was found in a study of blood T cell repertoires in COVID-19. For the study at large: T cells, B-cell-depleted T cells, or PBMCs provided the cDNA or gDNA that served as material.

Using immunoSEQ multiplex PCR, the repertoire was profiled, and TCRdb retains in-frame clones only, with some absent. The sample has about 270,000 clones, more than 70% seen once. This clone was seen only a few times. V was clipped by 10 bases and J by 2 bases; unmatched bases: 6. The CDR3 consists of 13 residues. Germline loops: CDR1 ENHRY, CDR2 SYGVKD. The clonotype was recovered from a woman aged 50 to 60 with acute or convalescent COVID-19. The chain joins TRBV10-3 to TRBJ1-1; 8 bases agree with TRBD1. The source material was peripheral blood. CDR3: CAKRQGINTEAFF. The CDR3 nucleotides read TGTGCCAAGAGACAGGGGATAAACACTGAAGCTTTCTTT.